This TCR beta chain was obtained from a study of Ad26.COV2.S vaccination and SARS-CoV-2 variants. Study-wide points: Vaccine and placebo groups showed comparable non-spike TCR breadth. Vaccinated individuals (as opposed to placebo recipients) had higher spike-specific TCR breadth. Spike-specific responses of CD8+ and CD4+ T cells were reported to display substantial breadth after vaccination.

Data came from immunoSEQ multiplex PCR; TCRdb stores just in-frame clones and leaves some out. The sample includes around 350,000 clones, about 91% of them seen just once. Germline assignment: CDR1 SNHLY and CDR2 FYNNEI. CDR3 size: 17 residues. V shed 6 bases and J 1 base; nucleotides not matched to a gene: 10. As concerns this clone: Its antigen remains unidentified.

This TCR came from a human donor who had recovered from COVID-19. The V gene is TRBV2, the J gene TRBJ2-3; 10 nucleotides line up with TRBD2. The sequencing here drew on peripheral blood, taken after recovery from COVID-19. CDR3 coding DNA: TGTGCCAGCAGCGGAGGGGCTAGCGGGGGAGGCACAGATACGCAGTATTTT. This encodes CASSGGASGGGTDTQYF.